The entry below describes one T cell receptor beta chain. These data belong to a study of response to subunit inactivated influenza vaccine. MiXCR, run by TCRdb on the RT-PCR reads, gives a single entry per CDR3 protein. In the table there are 490,000 or so distinct CDR3 sequences, under 9% of which are singletons. The CDR3 is made up of 14 amino acids. V lost 6 bases and J lost 9; bases outside the gene matches: 9. Germline assignment: CDR1 SNHLY and CDR2 FYNNEI. The sample was PBMCs from blood, taken roughly 24 months after vaccination. The V call is TRBV2, the J call TRBJ1-5; 9 bases are shared with TRBD1. This receptor was identified in a man aged 50-75 years who received an inactivated influenza vaccine. The CDR3 nucleotides are TGTGCCAGCAGCGGGACAGGGCGTTGGTGGCCCCAGCATTTT. Translated, it gives CASSGTGRWWPQHF.